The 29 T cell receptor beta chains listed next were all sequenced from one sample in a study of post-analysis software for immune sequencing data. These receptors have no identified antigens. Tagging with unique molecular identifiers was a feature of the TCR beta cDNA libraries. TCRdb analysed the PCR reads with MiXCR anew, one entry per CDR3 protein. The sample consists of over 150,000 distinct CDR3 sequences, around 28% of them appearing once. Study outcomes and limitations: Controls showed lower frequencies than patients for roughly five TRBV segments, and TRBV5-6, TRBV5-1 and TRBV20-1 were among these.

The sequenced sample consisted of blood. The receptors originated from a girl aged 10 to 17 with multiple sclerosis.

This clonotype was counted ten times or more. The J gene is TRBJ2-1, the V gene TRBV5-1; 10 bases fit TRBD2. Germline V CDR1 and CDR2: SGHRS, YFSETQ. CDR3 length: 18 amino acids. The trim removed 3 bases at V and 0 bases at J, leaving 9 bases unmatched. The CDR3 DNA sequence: TGCGCCAGCAGCTCGACGTTGGGACTAGCGTCCTCCTACAATGAGCAGTTCTTC. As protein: CASSSTLGLASSYNEQFF.

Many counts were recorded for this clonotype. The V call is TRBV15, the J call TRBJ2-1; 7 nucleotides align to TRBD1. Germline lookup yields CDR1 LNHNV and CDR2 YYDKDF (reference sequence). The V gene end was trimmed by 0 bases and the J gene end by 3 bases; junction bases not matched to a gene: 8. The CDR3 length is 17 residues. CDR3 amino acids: CATSRDEGAAYYNEQFF. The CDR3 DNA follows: TGTGCCACCAGCAGAGATGAGGGGGCTGCATACTACAATGAGCAGTTCTTC.

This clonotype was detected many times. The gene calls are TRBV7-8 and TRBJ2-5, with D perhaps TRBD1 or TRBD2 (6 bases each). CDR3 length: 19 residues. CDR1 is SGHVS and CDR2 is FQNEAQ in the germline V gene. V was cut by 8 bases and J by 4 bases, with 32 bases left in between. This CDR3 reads CASRGPDRYRAFFPETQYF. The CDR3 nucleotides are TGTGCCAGCCGGGGGCCCGACAGGTATCGGGCGTTCTTCCCAGAGACCCAGTACTTC.

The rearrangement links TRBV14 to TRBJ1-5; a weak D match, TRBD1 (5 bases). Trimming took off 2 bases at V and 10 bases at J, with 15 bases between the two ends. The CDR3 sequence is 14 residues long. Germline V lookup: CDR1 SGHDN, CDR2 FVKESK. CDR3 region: CASSQSGFDVPQHF. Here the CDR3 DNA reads TGTGCCAGCAGCCAATCAGGGTTTGACGTTCCCCAGCATTTT.

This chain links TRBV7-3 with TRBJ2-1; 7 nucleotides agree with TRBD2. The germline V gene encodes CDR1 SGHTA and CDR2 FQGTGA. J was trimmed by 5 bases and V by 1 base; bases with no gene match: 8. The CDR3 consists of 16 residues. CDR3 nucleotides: TGTGCCAGCAGCTTAATTCCAGCGGGACCTAACAATGAGCAGTTCTTC. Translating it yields CASSLIPAGPNNEQFF.

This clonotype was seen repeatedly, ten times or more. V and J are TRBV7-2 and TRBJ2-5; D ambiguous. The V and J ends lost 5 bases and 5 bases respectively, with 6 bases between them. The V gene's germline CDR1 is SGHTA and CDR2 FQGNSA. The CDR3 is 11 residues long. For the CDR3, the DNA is TGTGCCAGCAGCGAAAAGGAGACCCAGTACTTC. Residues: CASSEKETQYF.

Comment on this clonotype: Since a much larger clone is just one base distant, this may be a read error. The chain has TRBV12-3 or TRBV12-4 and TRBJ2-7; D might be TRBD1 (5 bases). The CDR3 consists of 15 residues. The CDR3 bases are TGTGCCGGCAGTTTAAATCATGACAGCTCCTACGAGCAGTACTTC. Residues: CAGSLNHDSSYEQYF.

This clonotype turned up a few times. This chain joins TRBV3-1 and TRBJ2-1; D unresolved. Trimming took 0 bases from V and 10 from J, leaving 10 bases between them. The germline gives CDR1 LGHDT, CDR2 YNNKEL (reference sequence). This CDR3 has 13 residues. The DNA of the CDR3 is TGTGCCAGCAGCCAAGATCGAGTTTACGAGCAGTTCTTC. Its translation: CASSQDRVYEQFF.

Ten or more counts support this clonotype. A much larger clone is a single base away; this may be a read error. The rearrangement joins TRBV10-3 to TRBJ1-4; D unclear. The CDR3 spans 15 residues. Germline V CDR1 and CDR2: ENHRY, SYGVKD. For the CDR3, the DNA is TGTGCCATCAGTGAGTCGGCGTGGATGGATGAAAAACGGTTTTTT. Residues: CAISESAWMDEKRFF.

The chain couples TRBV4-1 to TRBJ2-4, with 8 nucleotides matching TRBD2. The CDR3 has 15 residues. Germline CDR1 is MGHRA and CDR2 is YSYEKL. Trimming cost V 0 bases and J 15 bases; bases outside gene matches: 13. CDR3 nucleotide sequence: TGCGCCAGCAGCCAAGAAGGGACTAGTACCTACGAGTGGTACTTC. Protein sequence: CASSQEGTSTYEWYF.

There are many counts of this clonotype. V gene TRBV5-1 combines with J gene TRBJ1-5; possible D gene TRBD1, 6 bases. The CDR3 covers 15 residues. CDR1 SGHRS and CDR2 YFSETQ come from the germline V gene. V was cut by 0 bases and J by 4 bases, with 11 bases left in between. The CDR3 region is CASSLAPGANQPQHF. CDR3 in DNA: TGCGCCAGCAGCTTGGCCCCAGGGGCGAATCAGCCCCAGCATTTT.

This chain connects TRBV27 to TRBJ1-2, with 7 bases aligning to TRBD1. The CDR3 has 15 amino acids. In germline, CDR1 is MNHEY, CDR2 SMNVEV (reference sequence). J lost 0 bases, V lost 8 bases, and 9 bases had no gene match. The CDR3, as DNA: TGTGCCAGCTCCCGGGACAGACTAGCTAACTATGGCTACACCTTC. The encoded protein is CASSRDRLANYGYTF.

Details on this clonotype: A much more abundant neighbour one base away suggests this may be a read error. This chain's CDR3 is CSARGLKTPDPLRETQYF. CDR3 DNA: TGCAGTGCTAGAGGTCTAAAGACACCGGACCCCCTGAGGGAGACCCAGTACTTC. The genes are TRBV20-1 and TRBJ2-4; no clear D. The assigned J gene may be wrong: the sequence end matches TRBJ2-5 better. The germline V gene encodes CDR1 DFQATT and CDR2 SNEGSKA (reference sequence). The CDR3 has 18 amino acids.

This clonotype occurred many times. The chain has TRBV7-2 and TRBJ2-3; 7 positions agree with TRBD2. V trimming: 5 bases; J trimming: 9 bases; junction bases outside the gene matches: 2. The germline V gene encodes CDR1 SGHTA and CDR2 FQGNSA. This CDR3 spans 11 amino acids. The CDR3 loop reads CASSPGRTQYF. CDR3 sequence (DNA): TGTGCCAGCAGCCCCGGGAGGACGCAGTATTTT.

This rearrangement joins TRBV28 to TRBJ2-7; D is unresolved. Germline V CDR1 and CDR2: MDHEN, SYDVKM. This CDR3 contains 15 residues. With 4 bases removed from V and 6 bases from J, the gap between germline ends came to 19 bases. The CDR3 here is CASSSTEMLRPEQYF. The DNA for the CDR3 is TGTGCCAGCAGTTCAACAGAGATGTTGAGGCCCGAGCAGTACTTC.

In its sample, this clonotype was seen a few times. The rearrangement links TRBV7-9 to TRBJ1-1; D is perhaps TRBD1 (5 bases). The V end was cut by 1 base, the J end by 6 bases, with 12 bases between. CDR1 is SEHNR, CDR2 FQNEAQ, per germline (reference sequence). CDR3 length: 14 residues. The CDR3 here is CASSLGYRGAEAFF. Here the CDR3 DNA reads TGTGCCAGCAGCTTAGGATATCGGGGGGCTGAAGCTTTCTTT.

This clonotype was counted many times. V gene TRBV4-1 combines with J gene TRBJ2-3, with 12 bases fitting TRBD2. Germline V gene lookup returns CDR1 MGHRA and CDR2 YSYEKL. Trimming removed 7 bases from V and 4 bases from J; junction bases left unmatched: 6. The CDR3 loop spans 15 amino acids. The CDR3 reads CASTLTSGSADTQYF. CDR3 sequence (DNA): TGCGCCAGCACTCTGACTAGCGGGAGTGCAGATACGCAGTATTTT.

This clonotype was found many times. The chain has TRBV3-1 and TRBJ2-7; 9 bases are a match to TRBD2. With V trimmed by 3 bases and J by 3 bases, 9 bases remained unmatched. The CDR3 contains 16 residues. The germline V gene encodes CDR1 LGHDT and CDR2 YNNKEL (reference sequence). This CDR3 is CASSHLASGRSYEQYF. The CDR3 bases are TGTGCCAGCAGCCACTTAGCGAGCGGGAGGAGCTACGAGCAGTACTTC.

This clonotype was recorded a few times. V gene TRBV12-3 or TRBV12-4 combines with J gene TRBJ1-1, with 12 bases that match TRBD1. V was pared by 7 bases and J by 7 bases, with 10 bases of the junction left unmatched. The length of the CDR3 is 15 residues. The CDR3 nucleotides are TGTGCCAGCACCCCGTGGGACAGGGGGCTTGATGAAGCTTTCTTT. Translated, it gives CASTPWDRGLDEAFF.

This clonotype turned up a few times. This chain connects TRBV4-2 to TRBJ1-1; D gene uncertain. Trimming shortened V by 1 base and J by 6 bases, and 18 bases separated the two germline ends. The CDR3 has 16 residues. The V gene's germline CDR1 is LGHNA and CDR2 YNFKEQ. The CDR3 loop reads CASSQVATDVMPEAFF. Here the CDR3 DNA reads TGTGCCAGCAGCCAAGTAGCTACAGACGTTATGCCTGAAGCTTTCTTT.

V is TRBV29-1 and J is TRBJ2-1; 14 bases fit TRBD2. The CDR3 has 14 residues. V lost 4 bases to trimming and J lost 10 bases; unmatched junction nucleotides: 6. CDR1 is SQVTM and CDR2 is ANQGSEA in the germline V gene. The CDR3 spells CSVGGLAGAREQFF. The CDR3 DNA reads TGCAGCGTTGGGGGACTAGCGGGAGCCAGGGAGCAGTTCTTC.

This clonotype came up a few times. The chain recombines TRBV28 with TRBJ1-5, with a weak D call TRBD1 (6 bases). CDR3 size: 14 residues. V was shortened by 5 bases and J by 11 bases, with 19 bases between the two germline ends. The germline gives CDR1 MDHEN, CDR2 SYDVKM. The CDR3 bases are TGTGCCAGCAGTGCCGGGACAAAAACCACAGCCCAGCATTTT. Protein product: CASSAGTKTTAQHF.

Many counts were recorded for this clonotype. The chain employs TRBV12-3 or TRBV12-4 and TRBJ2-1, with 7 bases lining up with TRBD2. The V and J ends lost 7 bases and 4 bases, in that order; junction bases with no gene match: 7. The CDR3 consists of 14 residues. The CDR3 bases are TGTGCCAGCACCCCGGGAGGCCCGTACAATGAGCAGTTCTTC. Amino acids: CASTPGGPYNEQFF.

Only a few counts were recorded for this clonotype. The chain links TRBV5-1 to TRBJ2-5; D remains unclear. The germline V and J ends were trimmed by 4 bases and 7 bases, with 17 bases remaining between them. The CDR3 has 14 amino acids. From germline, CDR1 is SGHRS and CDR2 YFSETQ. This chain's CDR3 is CASSLRPGVGTQYF. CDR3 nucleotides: TGCGCCAGCAGCCTCCGACCCGGTGTGGGGACCCAGTACTTC.

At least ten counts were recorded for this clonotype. The CDR3 loop reads CATSDGGDKVYEQYF. The CDR3 nucleotides read TGTGCCACCAGTGACGGGGGCGACAAAGTCTACGAGCAGTACTTC. The chain has TRBV24-1 and TRBJ2-7; tentatively, D is TRBD1 or TRBD2 (6 bases each). The germline V gene encodes CDR1 KGHDR and CDR2 SFDVKD. This CDR3 is built from 15 residues. V shed 4 bases and J shed 3 bases, with 15 bases lying between them.

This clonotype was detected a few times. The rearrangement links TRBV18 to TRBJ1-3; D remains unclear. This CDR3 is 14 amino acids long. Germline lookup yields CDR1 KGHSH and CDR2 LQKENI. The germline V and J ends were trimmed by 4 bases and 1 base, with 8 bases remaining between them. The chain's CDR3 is CASSLRDSGNTIYF. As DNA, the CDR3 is TGTGCCAGCTCACTCCGGGATTCTGGAAACACCATATATTTT.

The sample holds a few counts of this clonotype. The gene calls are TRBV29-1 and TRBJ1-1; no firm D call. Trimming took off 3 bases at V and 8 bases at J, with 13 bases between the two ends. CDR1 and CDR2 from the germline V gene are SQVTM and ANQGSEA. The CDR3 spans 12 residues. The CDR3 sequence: CSVDPGLGEAFF. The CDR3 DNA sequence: TGCAGCGTTGACCCCGGGCTCGGGGAAGCTTTCTTT.

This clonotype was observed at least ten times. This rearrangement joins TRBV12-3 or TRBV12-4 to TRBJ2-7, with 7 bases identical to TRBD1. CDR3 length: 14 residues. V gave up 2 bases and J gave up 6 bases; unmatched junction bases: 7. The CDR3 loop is CASSLKTGPSEQYF. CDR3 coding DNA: TGTGCCAGCAGTTTAAAGACAGGGCCATCCGAGCAGTACTTC.

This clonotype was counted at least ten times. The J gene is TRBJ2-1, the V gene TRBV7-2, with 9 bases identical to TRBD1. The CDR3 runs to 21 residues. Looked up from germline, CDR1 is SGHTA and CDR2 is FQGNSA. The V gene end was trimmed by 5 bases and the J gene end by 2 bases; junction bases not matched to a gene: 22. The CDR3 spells CASSLPRSTGGVGGAYNEQFF. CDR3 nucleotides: TGTGCCAGCAGCCTCCCAAGAAGTACAGGGGGCGTCGGTGGCGCCTACAATGAGCAGTTCTTC.